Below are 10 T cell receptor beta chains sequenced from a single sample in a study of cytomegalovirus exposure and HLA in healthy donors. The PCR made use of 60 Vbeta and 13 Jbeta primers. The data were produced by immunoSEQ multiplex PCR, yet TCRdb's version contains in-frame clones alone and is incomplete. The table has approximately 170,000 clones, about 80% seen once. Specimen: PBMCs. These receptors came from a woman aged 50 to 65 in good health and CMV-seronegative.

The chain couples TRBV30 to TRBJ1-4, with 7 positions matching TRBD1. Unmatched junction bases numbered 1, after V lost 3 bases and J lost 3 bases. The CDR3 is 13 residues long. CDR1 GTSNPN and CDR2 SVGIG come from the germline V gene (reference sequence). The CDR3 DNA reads TGTGCCTGGAGCACAGGGGCTAATGAAAAACTGTTTTTT. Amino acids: CAWSTGANEKLFF.

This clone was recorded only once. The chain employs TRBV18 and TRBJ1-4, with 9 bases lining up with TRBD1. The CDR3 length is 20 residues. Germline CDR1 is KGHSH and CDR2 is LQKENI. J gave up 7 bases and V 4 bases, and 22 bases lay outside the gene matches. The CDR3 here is CASSQSRTGQGKIAAEKLFF. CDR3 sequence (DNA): TGTGCCAGCTCACAATCCCGAACGGGACAGGGTAAAATTGCGGCTGAAAAACTGTTTTTT.

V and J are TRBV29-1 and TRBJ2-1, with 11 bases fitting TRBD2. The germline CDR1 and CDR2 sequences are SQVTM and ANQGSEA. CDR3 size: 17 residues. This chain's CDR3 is CSATRLAGKSSYNEQFF. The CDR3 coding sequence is TGCAGTGCAACGAGACTAGCGGGAAAAAGCTCCTACAATGAGCAGTTCTTC.

CDR3 amino acids: CASLPGGGREQYF. CDR3 bases: TGTGCCAGTCTCCCCGGGGGGGGACGCGAGCAGTACTTC. This chain links TRBV28 with TRBJ2-7, with 8 bases that match TRBD2. Germline loops: CDR1 MDHEN, CDR2 SYDVKM. This CDR3 comprises 13 residues. Trimming removed 9 bases from V and 6 bases from J; junction bases left unmatched: 10.

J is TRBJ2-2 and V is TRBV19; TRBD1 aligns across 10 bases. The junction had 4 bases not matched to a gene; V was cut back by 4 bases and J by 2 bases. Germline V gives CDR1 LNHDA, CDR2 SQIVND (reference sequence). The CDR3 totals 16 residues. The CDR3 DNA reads TGTGCCAGTAGTACAGGGGACAGGGGAAACACCGGGGAGCTGTTTTTT. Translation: CASSTGDRGNTGELFF.

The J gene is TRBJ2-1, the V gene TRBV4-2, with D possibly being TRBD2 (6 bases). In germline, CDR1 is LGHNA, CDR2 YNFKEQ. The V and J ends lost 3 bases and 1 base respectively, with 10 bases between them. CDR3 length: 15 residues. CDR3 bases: TGTGCCAGCAGCCAGGAGGGTCCTTCCTACAATGAGCAGTTCTTC. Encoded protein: CASSQEGPSYNEQFF.

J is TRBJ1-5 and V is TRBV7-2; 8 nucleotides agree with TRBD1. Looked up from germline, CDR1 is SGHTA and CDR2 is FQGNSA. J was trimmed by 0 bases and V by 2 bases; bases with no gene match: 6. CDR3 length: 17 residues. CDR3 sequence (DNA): TGTGCCAGCAGCTTACGCGGGACAGGAGATAGCAATCAGCCCCAGCATTTT. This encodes CASSLRGTGDSNQPQHF.

The CDR3 coding sequence is TGTGCCAGCAGTCAACAGGGGGCATATCGGGAGACCCAGTACTTC. It codes for CASSQQGAYRETQYF. V usage is TRBV27 and J usage is TRBJ2-5; 9 bases are shared with TRBD1. With V trimmed by 5 bases and J by 5 bases, 9 bases remained unmatched. The CDR3 sequence is 15 residues long. Germline values: CDR1 MNHEY, CDR2 SMNVEV (reference sequence).

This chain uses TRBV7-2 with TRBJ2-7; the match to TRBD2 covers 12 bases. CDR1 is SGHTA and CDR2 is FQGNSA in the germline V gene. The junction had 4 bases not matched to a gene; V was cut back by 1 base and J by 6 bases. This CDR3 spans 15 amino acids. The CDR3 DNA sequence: TGTGCCAGCAGCTTAGTCCTAGCGGGAGGGCCCGAGCAGTACTTC. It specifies CASSLVLAGGPEQYF. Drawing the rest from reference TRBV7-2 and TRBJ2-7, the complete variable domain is GAGVSQSPSNKVTEKGKDVELRCDPISGHTALYWYRQSLGQGLEFLIYFQGNSAPDKSGLPSDRFSAERTGGSVSTLTIQRTQQEDSAVYLCASSLVLAGGPEQYFGPGTRLTVT.

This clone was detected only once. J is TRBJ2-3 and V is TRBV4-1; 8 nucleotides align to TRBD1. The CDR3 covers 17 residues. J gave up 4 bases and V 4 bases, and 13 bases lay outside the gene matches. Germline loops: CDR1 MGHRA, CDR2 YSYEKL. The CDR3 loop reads CASSPLPGQGRPDTQYF. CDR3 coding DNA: TGCGCCAGCAGCCCACTTCCAGGACAGGGTAGACCAGATACGCAGTATTTT.